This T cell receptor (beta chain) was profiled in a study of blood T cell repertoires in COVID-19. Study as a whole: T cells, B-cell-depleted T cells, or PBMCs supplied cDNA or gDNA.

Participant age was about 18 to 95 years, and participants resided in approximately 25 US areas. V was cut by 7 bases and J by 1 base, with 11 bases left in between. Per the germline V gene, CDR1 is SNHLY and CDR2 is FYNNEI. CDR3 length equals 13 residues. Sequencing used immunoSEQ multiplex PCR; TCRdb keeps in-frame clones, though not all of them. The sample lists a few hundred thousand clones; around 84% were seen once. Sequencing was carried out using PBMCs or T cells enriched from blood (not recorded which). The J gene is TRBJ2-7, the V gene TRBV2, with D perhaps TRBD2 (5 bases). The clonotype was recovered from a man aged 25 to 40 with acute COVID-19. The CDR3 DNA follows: TGTGCCAGCACGGTGGAGCGGTCCTACGAGCAGTACGTC. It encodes CASTVERSYEQYV.